Listed here is a single T cell receptor beta chain. Germline V gene lookup returns CDR1 SGHTA and CDR2 FQGNSA. The V end lost 4 bases, the J end lost 5 bases, and 12 bases lay between the germline ends. The CDR3 totals 13 residues. These data are taken from a study of cytomegalovirus exposure and HLA in healthy donors. PCR involved 60 Vbeta and 13 Jbeta primers. Libraries were prepared by immunoSEQ multiplex PCR; TCRdb keeps only in-frame clonotypes and omits some of them. The data hold 130,000 to 150,000 clones, with approximately 74% observed a single time. Everyone who donated was a healthy bone marrow donor.

This TCR came from a young man in good health and CMV-seropositive. The specimen was PBMCs. J is TRBJ2-7 and V is TRBV7-2; D remains unclear. CDR3 region: CASSSSFSHEQYF. As DNA, the CDR3 is TGTGCCAGCAGCTCCTCCTTTAGCCACGAGCAGTACTTC.